This record covers a single TCR beta chain. One end of the junction varies from germline; a read error may be responsible. Original data processing: Reference gene primer amplification in the assay estimated nucleated cell counts. Here immunoSEQ multiplex PCR was the method, and the copy in TCRdb shows in-frame clones only, minus some. For V, J and clone size, that table is used; D and trimming come from the DNA. The sample contains around 230,000 clones, about 91% of which appear only once. This entry is derived from a study of blood T cell repertoires in COVID-19. For the study at large: Sources were T cells, B-cell-depleted T cells, or PBMCs; the material itself was cDNA or gDNA.

CDR3 size: 15 residues. The V gene's germline CDR1 is SSHAT and CDR2 FNYEAQ (reference sequence). This sequence originates from a man younger than 35 with acute COVID-19. The chain combines TRBV7-7 with TRBJ2-5; 10 positions agree with TRBD2. The specimen was PBMCs or T cells enriched from blood (not recorded which). CDR3 region: CASSLSSGRQETQYF. The DNA for the CDR3 is TGTGCTAGCAGCTTATCTAGCGGGAGACAGGAGACCCAGTACTTC.